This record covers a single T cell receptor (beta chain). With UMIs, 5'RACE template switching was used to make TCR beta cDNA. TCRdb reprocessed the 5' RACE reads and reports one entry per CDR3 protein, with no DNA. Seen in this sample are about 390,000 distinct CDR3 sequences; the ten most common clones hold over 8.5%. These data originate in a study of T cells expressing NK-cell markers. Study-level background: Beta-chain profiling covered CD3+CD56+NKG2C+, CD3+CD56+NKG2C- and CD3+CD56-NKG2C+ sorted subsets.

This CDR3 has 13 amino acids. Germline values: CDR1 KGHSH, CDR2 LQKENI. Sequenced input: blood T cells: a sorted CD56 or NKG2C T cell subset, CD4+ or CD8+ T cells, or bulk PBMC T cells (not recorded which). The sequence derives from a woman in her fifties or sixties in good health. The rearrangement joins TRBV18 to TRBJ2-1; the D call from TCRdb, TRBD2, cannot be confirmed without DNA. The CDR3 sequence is CASSLGGVVEQFF.